Listed below are T cell receptor beta chains from one sample, sequenced in a study of brain metastases from non-small cell lung cancer. Sequenced by immunoSEQ multiplex PCR; TCRdb stores in-frame clones only, minus some. The sample comprises around 2,200 clones, more than 75% of which are singletons, and 6.5% to 7% rests with the top ten. Sequencing was performed on primary lung tumor tissue. The receptors originated from a donor over 35 with non-small cell lung cancer. Each CDR3 is given with its conserved first and last residue. A D gene is named only where the DNA matches it firmly. Rows may omit the clone size; those that give it use once, few, many or a size class.

clone_size: -
d_call: TRBD1
cdr3_length: 16
j_call: TRBJ1-6
v_call: TRBV19
cdr3_nt: TGTGCCAGTAGTCTTGGGACAGGGTCAGATAATTCACCCCTCCACTTT
cdr3_aa: CASSLGTGSDNSPLHF

clone_size: -
d_call: -
cdr3_length: 15
j_call: TRBJ1-5
v_call: TRBV6-5
cdr3_nt: TGTGCCAGCATCGGTGTCCCATGGGGCAATCAGCCCCAGCATTTT
cdr3_aa: CASIGVPWGNQPQHF

clone_size: -
d_call: TRBD2
cdr3_length: 16
j_call: TRBJ2-5
v_call: TRBV4-3
cdr3_nt: TGCGCCAGCAGCCAAGGGCTAGCGGGGGCTGGGGAGACCCAGTACTTC
cdr3_aa: CASSQGLAGAGETQYF

clone_size: few
d_call: -
cdr3_length: 15
j_call: TRBJ2-5
v_call: TRBV3-1/TRBV3-2
cdr3_nt: TGTGCCAGCAGCCAAGATCCGGGACCTCGGGAGACCCAGTACTTC
cdr3_aa: CASSQDPGPRETQYF

clone_size: -
d_call: -
cdr3_length: 15
j_call: TRBJ1-5
v_call: TRBV19
cdr3_nt: TGTGCCAGTATGACTTCGGGGCCTCGGAATCAGCCCCAGCATTTT
cdr3_aa: CASMTSGPRNQPQHF

clone_size: -
d_call: -
cdr3_length: 14
j_call: TRBJ2-7
v_call: TRBV24-1
cdr3_nt: TGTGCCACCAGTGACCCGGACGACCCCTACGAGCAGTACTTC
cdr3_aa: CATSDPDDPYEQYF

clone_size: -
d_call: -
cdr3_length: 17
j_call: TRBJ2-2
v_call: TRBV15
cdr3_nt: TGTGCCACCAGCAGAAGGAAGGAGGCAAGGAACACCGGGGAGCTGTTTTTT
cdr3_aa: CATSRRKEARNTGELFF

clone_size: -
d_call: TRBD1
cdr3_length: 17
j_call: TRBJ2-2
v_call: TRBV18
cdr3_nt: TGTGCCAGCTCACCCTTCTCCGGGACAGGGAACACCGGGGAGCTGTTTTTT
cdr3_aa: CASSPFSGTGNTGELFF

clone_size: -
d_call: TRBD1
cdr3_length: 13
j_call: TRBJ1-2
v_call: TRBV19
cdr3_nt: TGTGCCAGTAAGGACAGGGAGAGCTATGGCTACACCTTC
cdr3_aa: CASKDRESYGYTF

clone_size: -
d_call: TRBD2
cdr3_length: 17
j_call: TRBJ2-3
v_call: TRBV9
cdr3_nt: TGTGCCAGCAGCTTACACGTAGCGGGGGTAGGTACGGATACGCAGTATTTT
cdr3_aa: CASSLHVAGVGTDTQYF

clone_size: -
d_call: TRBD1
cdr3_length: 16
j_call: TRBJ1-1
v_call: TRBV13
cdr3_nt: TGTGCCAGCAGCGGGACCCGGGACAGGGGAAGCGCTGAAGCTTTCTTT
cdr3_aa: CASSGTRDRGSAEAFF

clone_size: -
d_call: -
cdr3_length: 13
j_call: TRBJ1-2
v_call: TRBV7-9
cdr3_nt: TGTGCCAGCAGCCTGGGACGATCGGATGGCTACACCTTC
cdr3_aa: CASSLGRSDGYTF

clone_size: -
d_call: TRBD1
cdr3_length: 13
j_call: TRBJ1-2
v_call: TRBV5-1
cdr3_nt: TGCGCCAGCAGCTCGGGACAGCTTTATGGCTACACCTTC
cdr3_aa: CASSSGQLYGYTF

clone_size: once
d_call: -
cdr3_length: 15
j_call: TRBJ1-4
v_call: TRBV2
cdr3_nt: TGTGCCAGCAATGAATATAGCTGGGTTAATGAAAAACTGTTTTTT
cdr3_aa: CASNEYSWVNEKLFF

clone_size: -
d_call: -
cdr3_length: 15
j_call: TRBJ2-1
v_call: TRBV27
cdr3_nt: TGTGCCAGCAGTTTACTAACCCTGGGGGGCAATGAGCAGTTCTTC
cdr3_aa: CASSLLTLGGNEQFF

clone_size: -
d_call: -
cdr3_length: 14
j_call: TRBJ1-6
v_call: TRBV27
cdr3_nt: TGTGCCAGCAGTTTACGGATGGGGAATTCACCCCTCCACTTT
cdr3_aa: CASSLRMGNSPLHF

clone_size: -
d_call: TRBD1
cdr3_length: 13
j_call: TRBJ1-2
v_call: TRBV14
cdr3_nt: TGTGCCAGCAGCCAACAGACAGGGCAAGGCTACACCTTC
cdr3_aa: CASSQQTGQGYTF

clone_size: -
d_call: -
cdr3_length: 14
j_call: TRBJ1-4
v_call: TRBV11-3
cdr3_nt: TGTGCCAGCAGCCTCGGGCCGATTAATGAAAAACTGTTTTTT
cdr3_aa: CASSLGPINEKLFF

clone_size: once
d_call: -
cdr3_length: 11
j_call: TRBJ2-2
v_call: TRBV12-3/TRBV12-4
cdr3_nt: TGTGCCAGCAGTCCTTACGGGGAGCTGTTTTTT
cdr3_aa: CASSPYGELFF

clone_size: -
d_call: TRBD1
cdr3_length: 14
j_call: TRBJ1-2
v_call: TRBV6-5
cdr3_nt: TGTGCCAGCAGTTATCAAGGGGGCAGCGGCGGCTACACCTTC
cdr3_aa: CASSYQGGSGGYTF

clone_size: -
d_call: TRBD1
cdr3_length: 15
j_call: TRBJ2-7
v_call: TRBV4-3
cdr3_nt: TGCGCCAGCAGCCATTCCGGGACAGGGGAGTACGAGCAGTACTTC
cdr3_aa: CASSHSGTGEYEQYF

clone_size: -
d_call: TRBD2
cdr3_length: 17
j_call: TRBJ2-2
v_call: TRBV7-6
cdr3_nt: TGTGCCAGCAGCTTACGACTAGCGGGGACGAACACCGGGGAGCTGTTTTTT
cdr3_aa: CASSLRLAGTNTGELFF

clone_size: -
d_call: TRBD1
cdr3_length: 14
j_call: TRBJ1-1
v_call: TRBV19
cdr3_nt: TGTGCCAGTAGCATACTGACAGGGTCGGCTGAAGCTTTCTTT
cdr3_aa: CASSILTGSAEAFF

clone_size: -
d_call: -
cdr3_length: 15
j_call: TRBJ2-4
v_call: TRBV6-5
cdr3_nt: TGTGCCAGCAGTTACGATGCCCTAGCCAAAAACATTCAGTACTTC
cdr3_aa: CASSYDALAKNIQYF

clone_size: -
d_call: TRBD2
cdr3_length: 16
j_call: TRBJ2-2
v_call: TRBV6-6
cdr3_nt: TGTGCCAGCAGTCCGACTAGCGGGGGGGTCACCGGGGAGCTGTTTTTT
cdr3_aa: CASSPTSGGVTGELFF

clone_size: -
d_call: -
cdr3_length: 11
j_call: TRBJ2-2
v_call: TRBV12-3/TRBV12-4
cdr3_nt: TGTGCCAGCAGGCGACGCGGGGAGCTGTTTTTT
cdr3_aa: CASRRRGELFF

clone_size: -
d_call: -
cdr3_length: 14
j_call: TRBJ2-7
v_call: TRBV9
cdr3_nt: TGTGCCAGCAGCTTGGGGCCCCGACACTACGAGCAGTACTTC
cdr3_aa: CASSLGPRHYEQYF